This passage covers 24 T cell receptor beta chains from one sample sequenced in a study of graft-versus-host responses after intestinal transplantation. Repertoires were generated with immunoSEQ multiplex PCR, while TCRdb's copy carries only in-frame clones and drops some. The sample holds tens of thousands of clones, 85% to 90% seen once. The antigens for these receptors are not known. Sequences were derived from unstimulated CD8+ T cells sorted from spleen or lymph node cells, sampled before transplant. These receptors originate from a human donor who was the organ donor for an intestinal transplant.

The chain carries TRBV9 and TRBJ2-2; D might be TRBD1 (5 bases). Trimming shortened V by 4 bases and J by 7 bases, and 11 bases separated the two germline ends. Germline-derived CDR1 and CDR2 are SGDLS and YYNGEE. This CDR3 has 13 amino acids. This chain's CDR3 is CASSFLRGGELFF. Written as DNA, the CDR3 is TGTGCCAGCAGCTTCCTAAGGGGCGGGGAGCTGTTTTTT.

As for this clone: Other DNA sequences in the same sample also yield this CDR3. The chain carries TRBV7-9 and TRBJ1-1; D is uncertain. The germline V gene has CDR1 SEHNR and CDR2 FQNEAQ (reference sequence). This CDR3 contains 12 residues. Trimming cost V 3 bases and J 3 bases, with 5 bases left between them. The CDR3 sequence is CASSFSDTEAFF. In DNA, the CDR3 is TGTGCCAGCAGCTTTTCAGACACTGAAGCTTTCTTT.

The chain has TRBV7-6 and TRBJ1-1; D call uncertain. Trimming shortened V by 2 bases and J by 5 bases, and 9 bases separated the two germline ends. The CDR3 sequence is 13 residues long. Germline CDR1 SGHVS, CDR2 FNYEAQ. The CDR3 DNA reads as TGTGCCAGCAGCTTATGGCGGGGTACTGAAGCTTTCTTT. Encoded protein: CASSLWRGTEAFF.

CDR3 DNA: TGTGCCAGCAGTTCACACCCCGTAGCTAGCACAGATACGCAGTATTTT. It translates to CASSSHPVASTDTQYF. The chain joins TRBV28 to TRBJ2-3, with D hard to call. Trimming left V 4 bases short and J 0 bases short, with 14 bases between. The CDR3 extends over 16 amino acids. Germline V lookup: CDR1 MDHEN, CDR2 SYDVKM. Combining the CDR3 with reference TRBV28 and TRBJ2-3 gives the whole variable domain DVKVTQSSRYLVKRTGEKVFLECVQDMDHENMFWYRQDPGLGLRLIYFSYDVKMKEKGDIPEGYSVSREKKERFSLILESASTNQTSMYLCASSSHPVASTDTQYFGPGTRLTVL.

The rearrangement links TRBV19 to TRBJ2-3; 8 bases fit TRBD1. Germline V gives CDR1 LNHDA, CDR2 SQIVND (reference sequence). This CDR3 is built from 15 residues. V shed 7 bases, J shed 0 bases, and the junction held 6 bases outside the gene matches. The DNA of the CDR3 is TGTGCCAGTACAATAGGGACAGGTAGCACAGATACGCAGTATTTT. This gives the protein CASTIGTGSTDTQYF.

The chain is built from TRBV28 and TRBJ2-5; D may be TRBD1 (6 bases). The CDR3 length is 14 residues. Germline-derived CDR1 and CDR2 are MDHEN and SYDVKM. V was cut by 3 bases and J by 4 bases, with 12 bases left in between. This CDR3 reads CASSLLGGGETQYF. The CDR3 nucleotides read TGTGCCAGCAGTTTGCTTGGGGGCGGAGAGACCCAGTACTTC. The full variable domain, with the rest looked up from reference TRBV28 and TRBJ2-5, is DVKVTQSSRYLVKRTGEKVFLECVQDMDHENMFWYRQDPGLGLRLIYFSYDVKMKEKGDIPEGYSVSREKKERFSLILESASTNQTSMYLCASSLLGGGETQYFGPGTRLLVL.

As concerns this clone: This likely comes from a read error, as the CDR3 has no conserved phenylalanine or tryptophan at its end. V and J are TRBV7-9 and TRBJ1-2; no firm D call. This CDR3 has 17 amino acids. Germline CDR1 SEHNR, CDR2 FQNEAQ (reference sequence). Trimming stripped 4 bases from V and 4 bases from J, with 22 bases between. This CDR3 is CASSSETYPGLGYGYTL. Here the CDR3 DNA reads TGTGCCAGCAGCTCCGAAACCTATCCGGGTCTTGGCTATGGCTACACCCTC.

CDR3 coding DNA: TGTGCCAGCAGTAATAATCAATTGCAGTACTCTGGAAACACCATATATTTT. As protein: CASSNNQLQYSGNTIYF. V and J are TRBV11-2 and TRBJ1-3, with D uncertain. Trimming stripped 6 bases from V and 0 bases from J, with 18 bases between. Germline loops: CDR1 SGHAT, CDR2 FQNNGV. CDR3 size: 17 residues.

This chain joins TRBV6-6 and TRBJ1-1; 7 bases map to TRBD1. This CDR3 has 12 residues. The trim removed 6 bases at V and 7 bases at J, leaving 5 bases unmatched. Germline V gives CDR1 MNHNY, CDR2 SVGAGI (reference sequence). Here the CDR3 DNA reads TGTGCCAGCAGGTTAGGGACAGTTGAAGCTTTCTTT. Amino acid sequence: CASRLGTVEAFF.

The chain recombines TRBV6-4 with TRBJ2-1; 11 bases fit TRBD2. The CDR3 consists of 15 residues. Per germline, CDR1 MRHNA and CDR2 SNTAGT. The junction had 2 bases not matched to a gene; V was cut back by 5 bases and J by 2 bases. The CDR3 loop reads CASSTSGGTYNEQFF. The CDR3 DNA follows: TGTGCCAGCAGTACTAGCGGGGGAACCTACAATGAGCAGTTCTTC.

This chain uses TRBV4-1 with TRBJ1-1, with 9 bases lining up with TRBD1. In germline, CDR1 is MGHRA, CDR2 YSYEKL. V lost 3 bases and J lost 4; bases outside the gene matches: 3. This CDR3 has 14 amino acids. Here the CDR3 DNA reads TGCGCCAGCAGCCAGGACAGGGGAGGCACTGAAGCTTTCTTT. It yields the protein CASSQDRGGTEAFF.

V is TRBV7-2 and J is TRBJ1-5; the match to TRBD1 covers 11 bases. This CDR3 is built from 17 residues. Trimming at V came to 5 bases and at J to 0 bases, leaving 6 bases not matched to a gene. CDR1 SGHTA and CDR2 FQGNSA come from the germline V gene. The DNA for the CDR3 is TGTGCCAGCAGCCCGGACAGGGGGCCTTATAGCAATCAGCCCCAGCATTTT. Its translation: CASSPDRGPYSNQPQHF.

The chain joins TRBV4-3 to TRBJ1-2; no clear D. The length of the CDR3 is 16 residues. Germline-derived CDR1 and CDR2 are LGHNA and YSLEER. The germline V and J ends were trimmed by 1 base and 1 base, with 13 bases remaining between them. Here the CDR3 DNA reads TGCGCCAGCAGCCAAGCGACACAGACGCTTAACTATGGCTACACCTTC. This sequence encodes CASSQATQTLNYGYTF.

This clone was detected only once. V gene TRBV5-1 combines with J gene TRBJ2-4; TRBD1 aligns across 7 bases. CDR1 is SGHRS and CDR2 is YFSETQ in the germline V gene. This CDR3 contains 16 residues. With 4 bases clipped from V and 6 bases from J, the junction kept 13 bases outside the gene matches. The CDR3 sequence: CASSLDADRLANIQYF. The CDR3 nucleotides read TGCGCCAGCAGCCTGGACGCGGACAGGCTCGCAAACATTCAGTACTTC.

The chain couples TRBV2 to TRBJ2-2; D gene uncertain. CDR1 and CDR2 (germline): SNHLY, FYNNEI. Trimming removed 7 bases at V and 3 bases at J, with 15 bases between. This CDR3 contains 15 residues. In DNA form, the CDR3 reads TGTGCCAGCAAGACCGACTCGTTCTACACCGGGGAGCTGTTTTTT. Its protein product is CASKTDSFYTGELFF.

V and J are TRBV4-1 and TRBJ1-5; 7 positions match TRBD1. Germline lookup yields CDR1 MGHRA and CDR2 YSYEKL. The CDR3 consists of 16 residues. V trimming: 4 bases; J trimming: 2 bases; junction bases outside the gene matches: 8. The CDR3 loop reads CASSPFGRGRNQPQHF. In nucleotides, the CDR3 is TGCGCCAGCAGCCCATTCGGAAGGGGGCGCAATCAGCCCCAGCATTTT.

CDR3 in amino acids: CASSPQSRTSYSNQPQHF. The CDR3 DNA reads as TGCGCCAGCAGTCCACAGTCCCGGACATCCTATAGCAATCAGCCCCAGCATTTT. V gene TRBV10-2 combines with J gene TRBJ1-5; D possibly corresponds to TRBD1 (5 bases). V lost 5 bases, J lost 0 bases, and 20 bases lay in between. From germline, CDR1 is WSHSY and CDR2 SAAADI. The CDR3 length is 18 residues.

This sequence joins TRBV28 and TRBJ2-7, with TRBD2 matching over 10 bases. The J segment lost 1 base and the V segment lost 6 bases, leaving 9 bases of the junction unmatched. The CDR3 is 16 amino acids. Germline V lookup: CDR1 MDHEN, CDR2 SYDVKM. CDR3 sequence reads: CASSPTSGVRSYEQYV. In DNA form, the CDR3 reads TGTGCCAGCAGCCCTACTAGCGGGGTGAGGTCCTACGAGCAGTACGTC.

The chain couples TRBV9 to TRBJ2-3, with D tentatively TRBD2 (6 bases). The CDR3 totals 16 residues. Germline assignment: CDR1 SGDLS and CDR2 YYNGEE. V was trimmed by 0 bases and J by 2 bases, leaving 13 bases between them. The CDR3 is CASSVGLAHLTDTQYF. CDR3 sequence (DNA): TGTGCCAGCAGCGTAGGGCTAGCGCACCTCACAGATACGCAGTATTTT.

The chain carries TRBV6-1 and TRBJ1-1, with D hard to call. The CDR3 length is 13 residues. Per the germline V gene, CDR1 is MNHNS and CDR2 is SASEGT. V shed 2 bases and J shed 8 bases, with 12 bases lying between them. The CDR3 DNA sequence: TGTGCCAGCAGTGAAAAATCTGAGGTGGAAGCTTTCTTT. Amino acid sequence: CASSEKSEVEAFF.

The CDR3 loop reads CASSNPQGSYNEQFF. The CDR3, as DNA: TGTGCCAGCAGCAACCCACAGGGTTCCTACAATGAGCAGTTCTTC. This chain links TRBV7-9 with TRBJ2-1; tentative D call: TRBD1 (6 bases). CDR3 size: 15 residues. CDR1 is SEHNR and CDR2 is FQNEAQ in the germline V gene (reference sequence). V lost 5 bases to trimming and J lost 1 base, with 12 bases between them.

V and J are TRBV6-5 and TRBJ1-1, with D tentatively TRBD1 (5 bases). Germline CDR1 MNHEY, CDR2 SVGAGI. Trimming removed 5 bases at V and 4 bases at J, with 8 bases between. CDR3 length: 12 amino acids. The CDR3 sequence: CASSAGFTEAFF. CDR3 sequence (DNA): TGTGCCAGCAGTGCAGGGTTCACTGAAGCTTTCTTT.

The chain links TRBV9 to TRBJ1-1; tentative D call: TRBD1 (5 bases). The germline CDR1 and CDR2 sequences are SGDLS and YYNGEE. This CDR3 contains 12 residues. The germline V and J ends were trimmed by 1 base and 10 bases, with 11 bases remaining between them. For the CDR3, the DNA is TGTGCCAGCAGCGTACAAGGGGATTCAGCTTTCTTT. Translating it yields CASSVQGDSAFF.

The chain has TRBV27 and TRBJ1-2, with a weak D call TRBD1 (6 bases). Trimming removed 2 bases at V and 4 bases at J, with 11 bases between. CDR3 length equals 14 residues. The germline V gene has CDR1 MNHEY and CDR2 SMNVEV (reference sequence). In DNA form, the CDR3 reads TGTGCCAGCAGTTTACTACAGGGCGTCTATGGCTACACCTTC. Translated: CASSLLQGVYGYTF.